This T cell receptor (beta chain) came from a study of cytomegalovirus exposure and HLA in healthy donors. Trimming took 2 bases from V and 0 from J, leaving 12 bases between them. The CDR3 runs 16 residues. The germline gives CDR1 MNHNY, CDR2 SVGAGI (reference sequence). Libraries were prepared by immunoSEQ multiplex PCR; TCRdb keeps only in-frame clonotypes and omits some of them. The table records 150,000 to 200,000 clones, 86% of them present only once. The sample taken for sequencing was PBMCs. This clonotype originated in a woman younger than 45 in good health and CMV-seronegative. This chain links TRBV6-6 with TRBJ2-3; D is perhaps TRBD1 or TRBD2 (6 bases each). The CDR3, as DNA: TGTGCCAGCAGTTACCTCGTCGGGGGCAGCACAGATACGCAGTATTTT. It encodes CASSYLVGGSTDTQYF.